This T cell receptor (beta chain) stems from a study of technical replicates of blood from a few donors. The germline V gene has CDR1 SNHLY and CDR2 FYNNEI. V gave up 2 bases and J gave up 2 bases; unmatched junction bases: 4. The CDR3 contains 16 residues. Profiled with immunoSEQ multiplex PCR; TCRdb holds only in-frame clones, not every one. This table has about 81,000 clones, 80% to 95% appearing once. This TCR derives from a human donor in good health. The chain combines TRBV2 with TRBJ2-1; TRBD2 matches at 9 bases. The sequencing input was T cells isolated from PBMCs. CDR3 loop: CASSEIGLATYNEQFF. The DNA for the CDR3 is TGTGCCAGCAGTGAAATAGGACTAGCGACCTACAATGAGCAGTTCTTC.